The rows below give T cell receptor beta chains drawn from one sample of a study of T cell responses to AZD1222 COVID-19 vaccine. Sequencing was performed with immunoSEQ multiplex PCR; in TCRdb, only in-frame clones are kept and a portion is missing. Here the sample spans 97,000 or so clones, roughly 86% being singletons. The sequencing here drew on peripheral blood, taken on day 0 of AZD1222 vaccination. Receptors originate from an adult in good health. CDR3s leave out the opening cysteine and the closing phenylalanine or tryptophan. Fields, in order: CDR3 length, J gene, D gene, V gene, CDR3 protein. The D gene is left open where the match is weak.

11 | TRBJ1-1 | . | TRBV4-3 | ASSQDRNTEAF
13 | TRBJ1-2 | TRBD1 | TRBV6-2/TRBV6-3 | ASSTRTGSSYGYT
12 | TRBJ1-5 | . | TRBV19 | ASRGPTGNQPQH
9 | TRBJ1-1 | . | TRBV18 | ASSFLGPAF
12 | TRBJ2-2 | . | TRBV6-5 | ASTLAPTTGELF
15 | TRBJ2-5 | TRBD1 | TRBV4-2 | ASSQDSGTGGQETQY
10 | TRBJ2-1 | . | TRBV11-3 | ASSLMDDEQF
11 | TRBJ1-2 | . | TRBV30 | AWNSGTSYGYT
11 | TRBJ2-7 | . | TRBV11-3 | ASSFGANYEQY
11 | TRBJ1-5 | . | TRBV6-2/TRBV6-3 | ASSLVWNQPQH
13 | TRBJ2-7 | TRBD1 | TRBV7-2 | ASSLYGTGSYEQY
13 | TRBJ2-1 | . | TRBV7-2 | ASSPLADSYNEQF
11 | TRBJ2-3 | . | TRBV29-1 | SVDRGGTDTQY
12 | TRBJ1-1 | . | TRBV28 | ASSPPGQNTEAF
13 | TRBJ1-4 | . | TRBV5-1 | ASSLEGSLGEKLF
14 | TRBJ1-3 | TRBD1 | TRBV5-6 | ASSLLQGSSGNTIY
15 | TRBJ1-2 | TRBD1 | TRBV4-2 | ASSQDRVDRGNYGYT
15 | TRBJ2-1 | TRBD1 | TRBV4-2 | ASSLPQGGSYYNEQF
11 | TRBJ1-1 | . | TRBV28 | ASSRPPNTEAF
12 | TRBJ2-2 | . | TRBV10-3 | AISDQGGTGELF
10 | TRBJ1-6 | . | TRBV3-1/TRBV3-2 | ASKLQGWPLH
11 | TRBJ1-3 | . | TRBV24-1 | ATSDKVGNTIY
13 | TRBJ2-2 | . | TRBV15 | ATSRVTAPTGELF
13 | TRBJ2-7 | TRBD1 | TRBV7-6 | ASSLAEGAFYEQY
16 | TRBJ2-6 | TRBD1 | TRBV18 | ASSQSHRGNSGANVLT
12 | TRBJ1-2 | TRBD1 | TRBV6-5 | ASSYGTGAVGYT
12 | TRBJ2-7 | . | TRBV3-1/TRBV3-2 | ASSQYSGAYEQY
11 | TRBJ1-4 | . | TRBV19 | ASSIRGDEKLF
13 | TRBJ2-1 | . | TRBV9 | ASSVGGTLGNEQF
11 | TRBJ2-7 | . | TRBV2 | ASIPRATDEQY
15 | TRBJ2-1 | TRBD2 | TRBV7-2 | ASSFASLAVNYNEQF
15 | TRBJ1-2 | . | TRBV5-8 | ASSSNTGTDNVYGYT
16 | TRBJ1-1 | TRBD1 | TRBV5-5 | ASSLVPGTGSRFTEAF
10 | TRBJ2-2 | . | TRBV5-4 | ASTGYTGELF
14 | TRBJ2-6 | . | TRBV7-3 | ASSPPLGPGANVLT
11 | TRBJ1-2 | . | TRBV7-2 | ASSLATRGGYT
10 | TRBJ1-2 | . | TRBV13 | ASSLGPQGYT
14 | TRBJ2-7 | TRBD2 | TRBV28 | ASSPSGSGRNYEQY
15 | TRBJ2-3 | TRBD2 | TRBV9 | ASSVGLAGSGTDTQY
11 | TRBJ1-5 | . | TRBV2 | ASTTLRGQPQH
14 | TRBJ2-3 | . | TRBV11-3 | ASSLSTGGRTDTQY
14 | TRBJ1-2 | TRBD1 | TRBV7-9 | ASSLPRTGENYGYT
14 | TRBJ2-1 | TRBD2 | TRBV6-5 | ASSYLPGAGGLEQF
13 | TRBJ2-1 | . | TRBV7-9 | ASSLAGLGDNEQF
12 | TRBJ2-2 | . | TRBV27 | ASSSPANTGELF
13 | TRBJ2-5 | TRBD1 | TRBV7-8 | ASSGQGADQETQY
10 | TRBJ2-2 | . | TRBV3-1/TRBV3-2 | ASRLTSGELF
13 | TRBJ1-6 | . | TRBV19 | ASSISVTGSSPLH
12 | TRBJ1-1 | . | TRBV5-1 | ASSRGLANTEAF
12 | TRBJ2-5 | . | TRBV30 | AWSKGGSGETQY
11 | TRBJ2-4 | . | TRBV30 | AWSVTGRNIQY
13 | TRBJ2-7 | TRBD2 | TRBV7-2 | ASSYIGTRRGEQY
12 | TRBJ2-1 | . | TRBV2 | ASRRDVVGNEQF
12 | TRBJ2-1 | . | TRBV5-1 | ASSLNAELNEQF
12 | TRBJ1-4 | TRBD1 | TRBV30 | AWSKNRGWEKLF
11 | TRBJ1-6 | . | TRBV12-3/TRBV12-4 | ASREQQNSPLH
13 | TRBJ2-5 | TRBD1 | TRBV5-1 | ASSIDRGRQETQY